The 10 T cell receptor beta chains presented below share a single source sample, sequenced in a study of OX40 agonist ivuxolimab in advanced cancers. Produced via immunoSEQ multiplex PCR; TCRdb's table is partial and in-frame only. The sample has about 48,000 clones, about nine tenths seen once; the top ten hold 5.5% to 7.5%. The specimen was CD4+ or CD8+ T cells sorted from blood, collected in a trial of the OX40 agonist ivuxolimab. These TCRs come from an adult with an advanced solid tumor such as melanoma, head and neck, liver or kidney cancer.

This clone has a handful of counts. The chain employs TRBV11-2 and TRBJ1-1, with D uncertain. The CDR3 extends over 11 amino acids. Germline-derived CDR1 and CDR2 are SGHAT and FQNNGV. Between the trimmed V and J ends, which lost 5 bases and 8 bases, there was a span of 9 bases. CDR3 protein: CASSLGAEAFF. The CDR3 coding sequence is TGTGCCAGCAGCCTAGGTGCGGAAGCTTTCTTT.

The V and J genes are TRBV5-6 and TRBJ1-1, with unresolved D. CDR3 length: 13 amino acids. V dropped 4 bases and J dropped 3 bases, with 10 bases sitting between them. Germline-derived CDR1 and CDR2 are SGHDT and YYEEEE. CDR3 nucleotides: TGTGCCAGCAGCGGACGGTGGGACACTGAAGCTTTCTTT. The encoded protein is CASSGRWDTEAFF.

The genes are TRBV10-3 and TRBJ2-7, with D perhaps matching TRBD2 (6 bases). Germline CDR1 ENHRY, CDR2 SYGVKD. The CDR3 covers 14 residues. V lost 4 bases to trimming and J lost 3 bases, with 13 bases between them. CDR3 residues: CAISVPGEGYEQYF. The DNA for the CDR3 is TGTGCCATCAGTGTCCCGGGAGAGGGCTACGAGCAGTACTTC.

Notes on this clone: The same CDR3 can be traced to other DNA sequences in this sample. The rearrangement joins TRBV7-2 to TRBJ2-5; 7 nucleotides align to TRBD2. The V and J ends lost 5 bases and 0 bases, in that order; junction bases with no gene match: 6. Germline values: CDR1 SGHTA, CDR2 FQGNSA. CDR3 size: 15 residues. CDR3 DNA: TGTGCCAGCAGCCTAGTGGGAGGGTACCAAGAGACCCAGTACTTC. Amino acids: CASSLVGGYQETQYF. The full variable domain, completed using reference TRBV7-2 and TRBJ2-5, is GAGVSQSPSNKVTEKGKDVELRCDPISGHTALYWYRQSLGQGLEFLIYFQGNSAPDKSGLPSDRFSAERTGGSVSTLTIQRTQQEDSAVYLCASSLVGGYQETQYFGPGTRLLVL.

The gene calls are TRBV14 and TRBJ2-1; TRBD2 agrees at 9 bases. V lost 0 bases, J lost 1 base, and 4 bases stayed unmatched. The CDR3 loop spans 17 amino acids. CDR1 is SGHDN and CDR2 is FVKESK in the germline V gene. The CDR3 DNA reads as TGTGCCAGCAGCCAAGATTTAGCGGGAGTGTCCTACAATGAGCAGTTCTTC. Protein sequence: CASSQDLAGVSYNEQFF.

The rearrangement uses TRBV7-2 and TRBJ2-7, with D possibly matching TRBD1 (6 bases). V was clipped by 0 bases and J by 3 bases, with 6 bases between them. The CDR3 has 13 amino acids. The germline gives CDR1 SGHTA, CDR2 FQGNSA. The chain's CDR3 is CASSLAQGYEQYF. The CDR3 DNA follows: TGTGCCAGCAGCTTAGCACAGGGCTACGAGCAGTACTTC.

This clone was seen more than once but under ten times. This sequence joins TRBV5-4 and TRBJ2-7, with 10 bases matching TRBD2. The CDR3 sequence is 15 residues long. The J segment lost 0 bases and the V segment lost 2 bases, leaving 2 bases of the junction unmatched. Per the germline V gene, CDR1 is SGHNT and CDR2 is YYREEE (reference sequence). CDR3 region: CASSFSSGSSYEQYF. For the CDR3, the DNA is TGTGCCAGCAGCTTCTCTAGCGGGAGCTCCTACGAGCAGTACTTC.

This chain uses TRBV10-3 with TRBJ2-2, with 7 positions matching TRBD1. The V gene's germline CDR1 is ENHRY and CDR2 SYGVKD. J gave up 4 bases and V 3 bases, and 5 bases lay outside the gene matches. The CDR3 totals 15 residues. Here the CDR3 DNA reads TGTGCCATCAGTGATCCGGGACAGACCACCGGGGAGCTGTTTTTT. It specifies CAISDPGQTTGELFF.

This sequence joins TRBV6-1 and TRBJ2-7, with TRBD2 matching 9 bases. This CDR3 contains 15 residues. The V gene end was trimmed by 2 bases and the J gene end by 5 bases; junction bases not matched to a gene: 7. The V gene's germline CDR1 is MNHNS and CDR2 SASEGT. The DNA for the CDR3 is TGTGCCAGCAGTGAACTAATAGCGGGAGCCGACGAGCAGTACTTC. Translation: CASSELIAGADEQYF.

The J gene is TRBJ1-1, the V gene TRBV2; TRBD1 is a possible D gene (5 bases). From germline, CDR1 is SNHLY and CDR2 FYNNEI. The germline V and J ends were trimmed by 3 bases and 4 bases, with 6 bases remaining between them. The CDR3 totals 12 residues. The CDR3 here is CASSDGGTEAFF. Here the CDR3 DNA reads TGTGCCAGCAGTGACGGGGGCACTGAAGCTTTCTTT.